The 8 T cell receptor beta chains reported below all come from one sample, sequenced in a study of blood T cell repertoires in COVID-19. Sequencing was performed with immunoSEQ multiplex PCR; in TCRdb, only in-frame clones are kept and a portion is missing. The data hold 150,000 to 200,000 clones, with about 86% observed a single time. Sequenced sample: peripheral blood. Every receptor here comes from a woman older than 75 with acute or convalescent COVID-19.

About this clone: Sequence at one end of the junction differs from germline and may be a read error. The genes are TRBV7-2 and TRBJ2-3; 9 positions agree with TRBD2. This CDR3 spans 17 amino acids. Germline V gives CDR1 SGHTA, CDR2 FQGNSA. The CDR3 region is CASTLVGTSRSTDTQYF. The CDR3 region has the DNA TGTGCCAGCACCTTAGTGGGGACTAGCCGAAGCACAGATACGCAGTATTTT.

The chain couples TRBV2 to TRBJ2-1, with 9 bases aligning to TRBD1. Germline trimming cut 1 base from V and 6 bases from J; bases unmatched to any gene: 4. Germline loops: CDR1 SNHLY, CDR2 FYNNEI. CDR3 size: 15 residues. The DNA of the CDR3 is TGTGCCAGCAGTGAAGAAGGACAGGGGATCAATGAGCAGTTCTTC. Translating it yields CASSEEGQGINEQFF.

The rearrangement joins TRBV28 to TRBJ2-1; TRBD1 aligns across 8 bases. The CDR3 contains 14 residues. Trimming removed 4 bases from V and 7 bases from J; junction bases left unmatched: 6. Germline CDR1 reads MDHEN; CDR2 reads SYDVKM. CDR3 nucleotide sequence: TGTGCCAGCAGTTGGGGGACAGGTGCAAATGAGCAGTTCTTC. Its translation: CASSWGTGANEQFF. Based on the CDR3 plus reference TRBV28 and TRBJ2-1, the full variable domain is DVKVTQSSRYLVKRTGEKVFLECVQDMDHENMFWYRQDPGLGLRLIYFSYDVKMKEKGDIPEGYSVSREKKERFSLILESASTNQTSMYLCASSWGTGANEQFFGPGTRLTVL.

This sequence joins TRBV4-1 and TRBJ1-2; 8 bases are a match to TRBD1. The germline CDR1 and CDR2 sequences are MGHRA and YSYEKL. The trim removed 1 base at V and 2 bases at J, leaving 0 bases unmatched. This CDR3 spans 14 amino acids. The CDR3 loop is CASSQGTGNYGYTF. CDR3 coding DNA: TGCGCCAGCAGCCAAGGGACAGGGAACTATGGCTACACCTTC.

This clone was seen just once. The CDR3 bases are TGTGCCAGCAGCCAAGCCCCAGGGAACACTGAAGCTTTCTTT. This sequence encodes CASSQAPGNTEAFF. The rearrangement links TRBV3-1 (or the pseudogene TRBV3-2) to TRBJ1-1; no clear D. Trimming removed 1 base from V and 1 base from J, with 7 bases in between. Looked up from germline, CDR1 is LGHDT and CDR2 is YNNKEL (reference sequence). CDR3 length: 14 residues.

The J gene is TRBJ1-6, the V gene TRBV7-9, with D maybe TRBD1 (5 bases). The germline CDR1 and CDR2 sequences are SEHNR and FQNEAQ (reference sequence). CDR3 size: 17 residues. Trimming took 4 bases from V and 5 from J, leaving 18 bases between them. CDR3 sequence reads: CASSSDRRVSDNSPLHF. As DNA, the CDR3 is TGTGCCAGCAGCTCGGACCGCAGGGTGAGTGATAATTCACCCCTCCACTTT.

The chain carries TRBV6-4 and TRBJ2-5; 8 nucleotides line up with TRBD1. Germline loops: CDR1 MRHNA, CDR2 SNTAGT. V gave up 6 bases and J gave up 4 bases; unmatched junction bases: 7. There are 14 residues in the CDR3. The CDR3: CASRRQGIRETQYF. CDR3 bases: TGTGCCAGCAGACGACAGGGGATAAGAGAGACCCAGTACTTC.

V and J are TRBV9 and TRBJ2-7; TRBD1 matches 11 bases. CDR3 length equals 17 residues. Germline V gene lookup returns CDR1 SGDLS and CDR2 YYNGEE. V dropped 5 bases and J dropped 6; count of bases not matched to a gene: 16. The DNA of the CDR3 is TGTGCCAGCAGTAAAGGACAGGGGGCGCGTTTACGTGGCGAGCAGTACTTC. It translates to CASSKGQGARLRGEQYF. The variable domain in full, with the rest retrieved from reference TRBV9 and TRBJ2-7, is DSGVTQTPKHLITATGQRVTLRCSPRSGDLSVYWYQQSLDQGLQFLIQYYNGEERAKGNILERFSAQQFPDLHSELNLSSLELGDSALYFCASSKGQGARLRGEQYFGPGTRLTVT.